Only a few counts were recorded for the clone carrying this T cell receptor (beta chain). Germline CDR1 is SGHDT and CDR2 is YYEEEE. This CDR3 is 16 amino acids long. The ends lost 2 bases at V and 7 bases at J; junction bases unmatched: 10. This record belongs to a study of blood T cell repertoires in COVID-19. Study at large: Samples taken during acute and convalescent COVID-19 were collected in the United States, Italy and Spain. The analysed material was cDNA or gDNA that came from T cells, B-cell-depleted T cells, or PBMCs.

Authors' data handling: For nucleated cells, counts were estimated from reference gene primer amplification. Using immunoSEQ multiplex PCR, the repertoire was profiled, and TCRdb retains in-frame clones only, with some absent. V, J and clone size derive from that table, while D and trimming were established from the DNA sequence. The table records about 73,000 clones, roughly 80% of them present only once. Sequencing was carried out using peripheral blood. The V call is TRBV5-6, the J call TRBJ1-4; 8 bases match TRBD1. The sequence was collected from a human donor in a cohort sampled during active COVID-19. The CDR3 coding sequence is TGTGCCAGCAGCTTTTACCAGGGGGCTCTAAGTGAAAAACTGTTTTTT. The encoded protein is CASSFYQGALSEKLFF.